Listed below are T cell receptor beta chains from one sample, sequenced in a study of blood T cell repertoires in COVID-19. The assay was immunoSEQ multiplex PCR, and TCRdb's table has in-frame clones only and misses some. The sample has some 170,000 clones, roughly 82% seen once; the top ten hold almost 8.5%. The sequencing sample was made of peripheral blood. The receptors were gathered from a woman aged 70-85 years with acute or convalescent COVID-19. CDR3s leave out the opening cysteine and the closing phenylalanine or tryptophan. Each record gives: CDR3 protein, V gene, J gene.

CDR3: ASSHPGTSGGGPNTDTQY
V: TRBV4-1
J: TRBJ2-3

CDR3: ASSPVRNEQF
V: TRBV18
J: TRBJ2-1

CDR3: AWSPRGLNTGELF
V: TRBV30
J: TRBJ2-2

CDR3: ASSLEGPSGRVSSEQF
V: TRBV7-2
J: TRBJ2-1

CDR3: ASSTIPGQGAGELF
V: TRBV19
J: TRBJ2-2

CDR3: ASSQRIALNVGDPSGYT
V: TRBV4-2
J: TRBJ1-2

CDR3: ASSPLVPTSTDTQY
V: TRBV5-1
J: TRBJ2-3

CDR3: ASRTLGAGYGYT
V: TRBV11-2
J: TRBJ1-2

CDR3: ASSWGDGQGADDEAF
V: TRBV5-4
J: TRBJ1-1

CDR3: AISEPGQPSGANVLT
V: TRBV10-3
J: TRBJ2-6

CDR3: ASRAPGGHYGYT
V: TRBV6-5
J: TRBJ1-2

CDR3: ASSHPLAGDQETQY
V: TRBV4-2
J: TRBJ2-5

CDR3: ASSLTPIPSGTSQETQY
V: TRBV27
J: TRBJ2-5

CDR3: ASSSGGNTIY
V: TRBV6-6
J: TRBJ1-3

CDR3: ASGLAGGNEQF
V: TRBV7-9
J: TRBJ2-1

CDR3: ASSPLWAQGETQY
V: TRBV19
J: TRBJ2-5

CDR3: AWSASGEKLF
V: TRBV30
J: TRBJ1-4

CDR3: ASSLRWAGVNSPLH
V: TRBV7-8
J: TRBJ1-6

CDR3: ASISNLPSSGGYNEQF
V: TRBV28
J: TRBJ2-1

CDR3: ASTSPRGGLVYNEQF
V: TRBV28
J: TRBJ2-1

CDR3: AREGTGLGKLF
V: TRBV30
J: TRBJ1-4

CDR3: AISESSQGYYGYT
V: TRBV10-3
J: TRBJ1-2

CDR3: ASSEADGYT
V: TRBV2
J: TRBJ1-2

CDR3: ASSFSRSSYNSPLH
V: TRBV27
J: TRBJ1-6

CDR3: ASRQGLAGTGELF
V: TRBV19
J: TRBJ2-2

CDR3: ASSQTVMNTEAF
V: TRBV3-1/TRBV3-2
J: TRBJ1-1

CDR3: ASSLVGQGPNTEAF
V: TRBV7-9
J: TRBJ1-1

CDR3: ASTGPTGRTPYEQY
V: TRBV9
J: TRBJ2-7

CDR3: ASSDSGTRGETQY
V: TRBV5-4
J: TRBJ2-5

CDR3: ASSLYGSQAF
V: TRBV27
J: TRBJ1-1

CDR3: ASSPGLAGISTDTQY
V: TRBV11-2
J: TRBJ2-3

CDR3: ACRVETAYSPLH
V: TRBV30
J: TRBJ1-6

CDR3: ASSRFGQGGDEQY
V: TRBV4-1
J: TRBJ2-7

CDR3: ASSSLGHIYGYT
V: TRBV27
J: TRBJ1-2

CDR3: ASSDGDRGLFEQY
V: TRBV25-1
J: TRBJ2-7

CDR3: ASSGQGIDQPQH
V: TRBV2
J: TRBJ1-5

CDR3: ASSQGLRTPQY
V: TRBV4-2
J: TRBJ2-7

CDR3: ASSPEPGTSGYTDTQY
V: TRBV5-1
J: TRBJ2-3

CDR3: ASRGQGLNTEAF
V: TRBV10-2
J: TRBJ1-1

CDR3: ASSQGGVEGYT
V: TRBV4-2
J: TRBJ1-2

CDR3: ASIQKAVRNGYT
V: TRBV6-6
J: TRBJ1-2

CDR3: ASSLDGTRESPLH
V: TRBV9
J: TRBJ1-6

CDR3: ASSSPGTGINEQF
V: TRBV28
J: TRBJ2-1

CDR3: ASSLEGAGTEAF
V: TRBV5-1
J: TRBJ1-1

CDR3: ASSVASSGGRF
V: TRBV9
J: TRBJ2-1